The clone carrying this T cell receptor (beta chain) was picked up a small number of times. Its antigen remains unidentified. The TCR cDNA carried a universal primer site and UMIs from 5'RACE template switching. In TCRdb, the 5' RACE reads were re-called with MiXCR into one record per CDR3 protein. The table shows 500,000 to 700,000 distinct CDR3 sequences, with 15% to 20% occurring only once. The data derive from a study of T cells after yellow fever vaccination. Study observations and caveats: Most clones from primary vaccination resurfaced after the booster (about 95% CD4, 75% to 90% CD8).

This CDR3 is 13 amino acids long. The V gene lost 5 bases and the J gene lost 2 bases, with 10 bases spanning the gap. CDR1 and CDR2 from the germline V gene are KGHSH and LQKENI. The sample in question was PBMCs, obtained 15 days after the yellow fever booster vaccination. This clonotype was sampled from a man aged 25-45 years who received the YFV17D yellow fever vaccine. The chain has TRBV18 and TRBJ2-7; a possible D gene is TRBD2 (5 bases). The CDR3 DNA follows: TGTGCCAGCTCATCTAGCTTAGCCTACGAGCAGTACTTC. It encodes CASSSSLAYEQYF.